The rows below give T cell receptor beta chains drawn from one sample of a study of CD8 T cells in ankylosing spondylitis. TCRdb reprocessed the 5' RACE reads via MiXCR and lists one record per CDR3 protein. The table lists some 290,000 distinct CDR3 sequences, 20% of them singletons, with roughly 7.4% in the top ten. Source material: blood, either unsorted or a sorted T cell fraction (not recorded which). These receptors originate from a male donor with ankylosing spondylitis or in good health (not recorded which). Both conserved end residues are trimmed from each CDR3. Clone size, where shown, is once, few, many, or a class for clones that have expanded.

v_call	j_call	clone_size	cdr3_aa
TRBV20-1	TRBJ1-1	NA	SASARNTEAF
TRBV5-1	TRBJ1-5	few	ASSPNAGRDQPQH
TRBV10-3	TRBJ2-1	NA	AISDPGTGGRGIYNEQF
TRBV28	TRBJ2-5	NA	ASSLAGRIQETQY
TRBV5-1	TRBJ2-1	NA	TSSTGQGGNEQF
TRBV27	TRBJ2-1	few	ASSLQGSGRGNEQF
TRBV20-1	TRBJ2-5	few	SARDVSGGTQETQY
TRBV5-1	TRBJ2-1	NA	ASSLPGSPGNEQF
TRBV6-1	TRBJ1-1	few	ASSDRAWGNTEAF
TRBV10-3	TRBJ1-5	NA	ATQSGTDQPQH
TRBV29-1	TRBJ1-1	NA	SVWDRGTEAF
TRBV12-3/TRBV12-4	TRBJ1-2	NA	ASSLGEANYGYT
TRBV5-1	TRBJ2-5	NA	ASSLTGLVETQY
TRBV4-1	TRBJ2-3	many	ASSLRDRDEDTQY
TRBV5-6	TRBJ1-2	few	ASSVPGHLNYGYT
TRBV20-1	TRBJ1-6	many	SARDLRLLPLH
TRBV27	TRBJ1-2	few	ASSLSSGINVGYT
TRBV10-2	TRBJ1-5	few	ASSESGGYGNQPQH
TRBV5-1	TRBJ2-3	NA	ASSLQGKGTDTQY
TRBV6-2/TRBV6-3	TRBJ2-1	few	ASSLGTSIVINEQF
TRBV7-9	TRBJ1-1	NA	ASSLPGFAAF
TRBV5-1	TRBJ1-1	NA	TSSTGGGLNTEAF